This TCR beta chain emerged from a study of blood T cell repertoires in COVID-19. There are a few counts of this clone. The table came from immunoSEQ multiplex PCR; TCRdb's copy has only in-frame clones and leaves some out. This sample yields under 200,000 clones, of which under 90% are seen a single time; about 2% belongs to the top ten. The TCR originated in a woman aged 80 or over with acute or convalescent COVID-19. Material: peripheral blood.

The CDR3 here is CASSLHPDRTYYGYTF. DNA of the CDR3: TGTGCCAGCAGTTTACACCCCGACAGGACTTACTATGGCTACACCTTC. This chain uses TRBV27 with TRBJ1-2, with D possibly matching TRBD1 (6 bases). In germline, CDR1 is MNHEY, CDR2 SMNVEV (reference sequence). The length of the CDR3 is 16 residues. The ends were cut back, 2 bases at V and 3 bases at J, with 16 bases in the middle.